Listed below are T cell receptor beta chains from one sample, sequenced in a study of OX40 agonist ivuxolimab in advanced cancers. Produced via immunoSEQ multiplex PCR; TCRdb's table is partial and in-frame only. The sample lists about 77,000 clones; approximately 89% were seen once. The material sequenced was CD4+ or CD8+ T cells sorted from blood, taken in a trial of the OX40 agonist ivuxolimab. These receptors were obtained from an adult with an advanced solid tumor such as melanoma, head and neck, liver or kidney cancer. Each CDR3 is given with its conserved first and last residue. Each record gives: D gene, V gene, J gene, clone size, CDR3 protein, CDR3 DNA. The D gene is left open where the match is weak. For some rows the clone size is stated as once, few or many, or as a class when expanded; others skip it.

D: .; V: TRBV5-5; J: TRBJ1-2; size: once; CDR3: CASSLRTGDGYTF; DNA: TGTGCCAGCAGCTTGCGGACGGGAGATGGCTACACCTTC
D: .; V: TRBV4-2; J: TRBJ2-2; size: .; CDR3: CASRAGGLNTGELFF; DNA: TGTGCCAGTAGGGCCGGAGGGTTAAACACCGGGGAGCTGTTTTTT
D: TRBD1; V: TRBV11-2; J: TRBJ1-2; size: .; CDR3: CASSYEGTGASPF; DNA: TGTGCCAGCAGCTACGAGGGGACAGGGGCTTCCCCCTTC
D: .; V: TRBV19; J: TRBJ2-7; size: .; CDR3: CASSNRASREQYF; DNA: TGTGCCAGTAGCAACAGAGCCTCGCGCGAGCAGTACTTC
D: .; V: TRBV2; J: TRBJ1-1; size: .; CDR3: CASSEAPWDGPQLGNTEAFF; DNA: TGTGCCAGCAGTGAAGCACCCTGGGACGGACCCCAACTCGGAAACACTGAAGCTTTCTTT
D: .; V: TRBV4-2; J: TRBJ1-1; size: .; CDR3: CASSQKNQENTEAFF; DNA: TGTGCCAGCAGCCAAAAAAACCAGGAGAACACTGAAGCTTTCTTT
D: .; V: TRBV5-6; J: TRBJ1-1; size: .; CDR3: CASSLGPTNTEAFF; DNA: TGTGCCAGCAGCTTGGGACCAACGAACACTGAAGCTTTCTTT
D: TRBD2; V: TRBV7-2; J: TRBJ2-3; size: once; CDR3: CASSVSGAPADTQYF; DNA: TGTGCCAGCAGCGTTAGCGGGGCCCCTGCAGATACGCAGTATTTT
D: .; V: TRBV18; J: TRBJ2-7; size: .; CDR3: CASSPAGAVYEQYF; DNA: TGTGCCAGCTCACCCGCGGGGGCCGTCTACGAGCAGTACTTC
D: TRBD2; V: TRBV28; J: TRBJ2-4; size: .; CDR3: CASGRGPTYF; DNA: TGTGCCAGCGGGAGGGGCCCGACGTACTTC
D: TRBD2; V: TRBV14; J: TRBJ2-3; size: .; CDR3: CASSPARLASSTDTQYF; DNA: TGTGCCAGCAGCCCCGCCCGACTAGCGTCCTCCACAGATACGCAGTATTTT
D: .; V: TRBV19; J: TRBJ1-1; size: once; CDR3: CASSIGPGGTEAFF; DNA: TGTGCCAGTAGTATCGGCCCCGGGGGCACTGAAGCTTTCTTT
D: TRBD1; V: TRBV11-3; J: TRBJ1-4; size: few; CDR3: CASSSGGGKLFF; DNA: TGTGCCAGCAGTTCAGGGGGTGGAAAACTGTTTTTT
D: TRBD2; V: TRBV6-6; J: TRBJ2-4; size: .; CDR3: CASSPRGGQDIQYF; DNA: TGTGCCAGCAGTCCCCGGGGGGGGCAAGACATTCAGTACTTC
D: TRBD1; V: TRBV27; J: TRBJ2-1; size: .; CDR3: CASSLGTGGNEQFF; DNA: TGTGCCAGCAGTTTAGGGACAGGGGGCAATGAGCAGTTCTTC
D: TRBD1; V: TRBV28; J: TRBJ2-2; size: .; CDR3: CASSLVPGQGINTGELFF; DNA: TGTGCCAGCAGCCTCGTCCCGGGACAGGGGATTAACACCGGGGAGCTGTTTTTT
D: .; V: TRBV27; J: TRBJ2-7; size: .; CDR3: CASSLQGSYEQYF; DNA: TGTGCCAGCAGTTTGCAAGGATCCTACGAGCAGTACTTC
D: .; V: TRBV7-2; J: TRBJ1-2; size: .; CDR3: CASSPGVGMSYGYTF; DNA: TGTGCCAGCAGCCCCGGAGTGGGTATGAGCTATGGCTACACCTTC
D: .; V: TRBV27; J: TRBJ2-3; size: .; CDR3: CASRHRTKDTQYF; DNA: TGTGCCAGCAGGCACCGGACGAAAGATACGCAGTATTTT
D: .; V: TRBV9; J: TRBJ2-3; size: .; CDR3: CASSVADTQYF; DNA: TGTGCCAGCAGCGTAGCGGATACGCAGTATTTT
D: .; V: TRBV9; J: TRBJ2-6; size: .; CDR3: CASSVGVSGANVLTF; DNA: TGTGCCAGCAGCGTAGGTGTCTCTGGGGCCAACGTCCTGACTTTC
D: .; V: TRBV7-9; J: TRBJ1-2; size: .; CDR3: CASSRDGAARGGYTF; DNA: TGTGCCAGCAGCAGAGATGGGGCAGCCCGTGGAGGCTACACCTTC
D: TRBD1; V: TRBV2; J: TRBJ2-7; size: few; CDR3: CASHRGSYEQYF; DNA: TGTGCCAGCCACAGGGGGTCCTACGAGCAGTACTTC
D: .; V: TRBV9; J: TRBJ1-1; size: few; CDR3: CASSPYSMNTEAFF; DNA: TGTGCCAGCAGCCCCTACAGTATGAACACTGAAGCTTTCTTT
D: .; V: TRBV5-1; J: TRBJ2-7; size: few; CDR3: CASSFGGTTSYEQYF; DNA: TGCGCCAGCAGCTTTGGCGGGACAACATCCTACGAGCAGTACTTC
D: .; V: TRBV28; J: TRBJ1-2; size: .; CDR3: CASSLLHSGGGYTF; DNA: TGTGCCAGCAGCTTACTCCATTCCGGGGGTGGCTACACCTTC
D: .; V: TRBV19; J: TRBJ2-1; size: .; CDR3: CASSIFPGSSYNEQFF; DNA: TGTGCCAGTAGTATCTTCCCAGGCAGCTCCTACAATGAGCAGTTCTTC
D: TRBD2; V: TRBV5-4; J: TRBJ2-5; size: .; CDR3: CASSLRGRETQYF; DNA: TGTGCCAGCAGCCTCCGCGGGAGGGAGACCCAGTACTTC
D: TRBD1; V: TRBV7-8; J: TRBJ1-4; size: .; CDR3: CASSTFSGTGVGRLFF; DNA: TGTGCCAGCAGCACCTTCTCCGGGACAGGGGTGGGGAGACTGTTTTTT
D: TRBD2; V: TRBV28; J: TRBJ2-1; size: .; CDR3: CASSYSGRGSYNEQFF; DNA: TGTGCCAGCAGTTATAGCGGGAGGGGATCCTACAATGAGCAGTTCTTC
D: .; V: TRBV6-1; J: TRBJ1-2; size: .; CDR3: CASRTGLLGYTF; DNA: TGTGCCAGCAGGACAGGCCTTCTGGGCTACACCTTC
D: TRBD1; V: TRBV15; J: TRBJ1-2; size: .; CDR3: CATSMARGQGGGYTF; DNA: TGTGCCACCAGCATGGCGCGGGGACAGGGAGGGGGCTACACCTTC